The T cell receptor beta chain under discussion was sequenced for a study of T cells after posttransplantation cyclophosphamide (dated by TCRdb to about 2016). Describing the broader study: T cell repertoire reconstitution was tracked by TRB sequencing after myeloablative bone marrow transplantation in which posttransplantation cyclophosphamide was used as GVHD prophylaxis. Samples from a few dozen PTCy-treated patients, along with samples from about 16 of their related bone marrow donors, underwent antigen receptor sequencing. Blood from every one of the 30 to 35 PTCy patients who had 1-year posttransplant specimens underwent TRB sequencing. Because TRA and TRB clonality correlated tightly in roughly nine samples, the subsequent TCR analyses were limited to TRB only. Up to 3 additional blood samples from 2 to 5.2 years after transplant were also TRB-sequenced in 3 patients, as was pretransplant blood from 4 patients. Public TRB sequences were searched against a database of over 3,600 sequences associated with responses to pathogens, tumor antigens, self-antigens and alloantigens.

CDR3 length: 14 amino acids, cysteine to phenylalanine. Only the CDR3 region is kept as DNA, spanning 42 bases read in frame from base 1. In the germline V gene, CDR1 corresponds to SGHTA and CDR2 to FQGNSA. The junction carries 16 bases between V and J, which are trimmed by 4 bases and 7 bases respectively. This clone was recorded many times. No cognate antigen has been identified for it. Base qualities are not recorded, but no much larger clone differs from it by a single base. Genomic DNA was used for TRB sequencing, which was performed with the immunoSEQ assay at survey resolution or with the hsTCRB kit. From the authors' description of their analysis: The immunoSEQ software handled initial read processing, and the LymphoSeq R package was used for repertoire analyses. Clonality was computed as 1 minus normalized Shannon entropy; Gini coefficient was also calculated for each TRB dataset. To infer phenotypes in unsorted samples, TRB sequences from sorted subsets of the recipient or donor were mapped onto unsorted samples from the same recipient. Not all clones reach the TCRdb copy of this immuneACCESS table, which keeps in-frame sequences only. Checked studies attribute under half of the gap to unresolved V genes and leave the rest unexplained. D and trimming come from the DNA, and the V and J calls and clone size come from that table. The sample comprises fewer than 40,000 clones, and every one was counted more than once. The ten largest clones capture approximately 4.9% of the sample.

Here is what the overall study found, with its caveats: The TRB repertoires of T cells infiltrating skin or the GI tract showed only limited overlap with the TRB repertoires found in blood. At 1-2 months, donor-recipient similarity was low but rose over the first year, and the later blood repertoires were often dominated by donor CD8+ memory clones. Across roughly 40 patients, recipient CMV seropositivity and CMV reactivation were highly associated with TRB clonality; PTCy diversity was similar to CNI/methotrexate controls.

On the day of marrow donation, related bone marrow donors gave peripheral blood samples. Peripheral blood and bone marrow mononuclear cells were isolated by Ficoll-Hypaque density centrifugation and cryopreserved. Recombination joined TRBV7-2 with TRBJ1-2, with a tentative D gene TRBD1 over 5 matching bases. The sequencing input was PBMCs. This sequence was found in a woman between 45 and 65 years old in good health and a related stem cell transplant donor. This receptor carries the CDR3 CASSSPWRGRGYTF. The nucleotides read TGTGCCAGCAGCTCCCCGTGGAGGGGCCGTGGCTACACCTTC.